By share of the sample, the clone carrying this TCR beta chain is medium-sized (0.01 to 0.1%). These data are taken from a study of radiotherapy plus CTLA-4 blockade in lung cancer. Study details: Patients showed objective responses in about 20% of cases, and disease control was achieved by less than 35%.

The table came from immunoSEQ multiplex PCR; TCRdb's copy has only in-frame clones and leaves some out. The table records roughly 71,000 clones, 78% of them present only once. Germline CDR1 reads LNHDA; CDR2 reads SQIVND (reference sequence). The CDR3 extends over 12 amino acids. Trimming removed 9 bases from V and 4 bases from J; junction bases left unmatched: 3. Those patients who had chemo-refractory metastatic non-small-cell lung cancer were given focal radiation along with CTLA-4 blockade through ipilimumab. The TCR comes from a human donor with non-small cell lung cancer who had a complete response to radiotherapy plus ipilimumab. Sequencing was performed on peripheral blood, taken from a patient treated with radiotherapy plus ipilimumab. The chain employs TRBV19 and TRBJ2-7, with 10 bases fitting TRBD1. The CDR3 DNA is TGTGCCAGCAGGGACAGGGGTTACGAGCAGTACTTC. It is translated as CASRDRGYEQYF.